This TCR beta chain was obtained from a study of blood T cell repertoires in COVID-19. Only in-frame clones appear in the TCRdb table, and some are missing; sequencing was by immunoSEQ multiplex PCR. This table holds 100,000 to 150,000 clones, approximately 90% found once. Trimming removed 5 bases from V and 2 bases from J, with 9 bases in between. The CDR3 is 13 residues long. CDR1 is SGHAT and CDR2 is FQNNGV in the germline V gene. What was sequenced was peripheral blood. The gene calls are TRBV11-2 and TRBJ1-2; D perhaps matches TRBD1 (5 bases). This receptor was identified in a man aged 50 to 59 with COVID-19, enrolled during active disease. The CDR3 loop is CASSKTVNYGYTF. In nucleotides, the CDR3 is TGTGCCAGCAGCAAGACAGTGAACTATGGCTACACCTTC.